This TCR beta chain was sequenced in a study of spatial heterogeneity in lung cancer. General observations from the study: Tracking of ubiquitous and regional nonsynonymous mutations by counts of ubiquitous and regional expanded TCRs, respectively, was seen. Tracking of tumor mutation counts was seen in expanded intratumoral alpha and beta TCR counts.

Individual TCR cDNA molecules each bore their own unique molecular identifier. TCRdb itself ran the 5' RACE reads through MiXCR, one entry per CDR3 protein. The sample shows 5,200 or so distinct CDR3 sequences, about 8% of them seen only once. Described time point: sample taken at primary tumor resection. A total of more than 65 untreated early-stage non-small cell lung cancer patients served as donors. Material for sequencing was whole RNA from tumor, nontumor lung or frozen PBMC, left unsorted. The CDR3 contains 13 residues. The V end was cut by 4 bases, the J end by 5 bases, with 12 bases between. Germline V gene sequence: CDR1 SGHRS, CDR2 YFSETQ. Sample share makes this clonotype medium-sized. The antigen remains undetermined.

This sequence originates from a female donor with early-stage non-small cell lung cancer. The chain joins TRBV5-1 to TRBJ1-2, with D perhaps matching TRBD1 (5 bases). Material: lung tumor tissue, obtained at surgery. The CDR3 DNA is TGCGCCAGCAGCCTTGACAGCGCTTATGGCTACACCTTC. Translating gives CASSLDSAYGYTF.